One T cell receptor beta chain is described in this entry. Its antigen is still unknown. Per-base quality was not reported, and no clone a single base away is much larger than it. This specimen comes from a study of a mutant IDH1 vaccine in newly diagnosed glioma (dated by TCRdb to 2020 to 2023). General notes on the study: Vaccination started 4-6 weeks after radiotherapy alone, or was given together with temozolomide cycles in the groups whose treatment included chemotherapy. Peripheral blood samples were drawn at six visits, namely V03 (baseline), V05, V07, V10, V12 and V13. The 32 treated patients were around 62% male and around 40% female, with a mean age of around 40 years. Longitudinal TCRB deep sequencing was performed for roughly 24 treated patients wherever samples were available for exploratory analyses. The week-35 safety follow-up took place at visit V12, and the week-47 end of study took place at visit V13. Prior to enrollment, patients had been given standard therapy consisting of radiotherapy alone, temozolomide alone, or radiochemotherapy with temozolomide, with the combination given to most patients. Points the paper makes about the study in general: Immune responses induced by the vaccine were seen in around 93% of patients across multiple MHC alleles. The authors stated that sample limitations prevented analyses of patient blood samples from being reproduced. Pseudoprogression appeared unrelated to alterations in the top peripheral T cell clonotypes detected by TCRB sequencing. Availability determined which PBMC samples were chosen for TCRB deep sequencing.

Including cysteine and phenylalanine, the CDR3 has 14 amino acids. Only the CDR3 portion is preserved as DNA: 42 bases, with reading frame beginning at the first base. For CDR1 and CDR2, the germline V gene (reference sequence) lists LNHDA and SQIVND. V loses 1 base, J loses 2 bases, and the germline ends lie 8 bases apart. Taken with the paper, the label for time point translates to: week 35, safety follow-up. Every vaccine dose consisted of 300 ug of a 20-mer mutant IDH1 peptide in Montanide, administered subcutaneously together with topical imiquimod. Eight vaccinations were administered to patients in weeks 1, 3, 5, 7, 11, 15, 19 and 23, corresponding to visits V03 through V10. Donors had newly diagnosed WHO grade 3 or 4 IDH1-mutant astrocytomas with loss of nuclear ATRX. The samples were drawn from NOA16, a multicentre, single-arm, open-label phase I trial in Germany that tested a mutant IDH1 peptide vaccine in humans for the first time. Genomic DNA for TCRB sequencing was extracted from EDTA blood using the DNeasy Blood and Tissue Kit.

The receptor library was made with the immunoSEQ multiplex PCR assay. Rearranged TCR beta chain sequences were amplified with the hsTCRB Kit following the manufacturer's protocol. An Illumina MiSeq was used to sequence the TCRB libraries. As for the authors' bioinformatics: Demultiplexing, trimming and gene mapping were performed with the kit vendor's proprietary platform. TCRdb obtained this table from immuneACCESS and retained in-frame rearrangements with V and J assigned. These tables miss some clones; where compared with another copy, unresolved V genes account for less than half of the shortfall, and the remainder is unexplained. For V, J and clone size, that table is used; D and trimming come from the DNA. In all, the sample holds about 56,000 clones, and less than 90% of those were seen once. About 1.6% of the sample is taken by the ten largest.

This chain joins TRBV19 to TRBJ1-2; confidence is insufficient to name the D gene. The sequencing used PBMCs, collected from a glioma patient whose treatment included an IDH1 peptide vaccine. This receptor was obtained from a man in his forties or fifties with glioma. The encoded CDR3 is CASSIVQANYGYTF. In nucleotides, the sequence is TGTGCCAGTAGTATAGTACAAGCAAACTATGGCTACACCTTC.